The clone carrying this T cell receptor (beta chain) was observed a handful of times. What it recognizes is unknown. With V trimmed by 4 bases and J by 4 bases, 11 bases remained unmatched. From germline, CDR1 is SGDLS and CDR2 YYNGEE. This CDR3 is built from 16 residues. Every individual TCR cDNA molecule carried its own unique molecular identifier, which allowed correction of PCR and sequencing errors. TCRdb re-derived calls from the 5' RACE reads in MiXCR, one entry per CDR3 protein. The sample yields about 85,000 distinct CDR3 sequences, approximately 21% seen once. This entry is derived from a study of spatial heterogeneity in lung cancer. Time point in this sample: sample taken at primary tumor resection. Whole RNA was taken from tumor, nontumor lung or frozen PBMC; it was then sequenced unsorted. Samples were donated by 72 untreated early-stage non-small cell lung cancer patients. Points from the study as a whole: Blood carried ubiquitous expanded tumor TCRs more at resection than follow-up.

Sequences were derived from PBMCs, sampled at surgery. The chain carries TRBV9 and TRBJ2-1, with 7 bases matching TRBD2. The TCR originated in a male donor with early-stage non-small cell lung cancer. As DNA, the CDR3 is TGTGCCAGCAGCCCGCGGACTGGGAGGGCTTACAATGAGCAGTTCTTC. It is translated as CASSPRTGRAYNEQFF.